The 20 T cell receptor beta chains listed next were all sequenced from one sample in a study of control samples from healthy donors and cancer patients (dated by TCRdb to 2019 to 2021). Library method: the immunoSEQ multiplex PCR assay. This is the immuneACCESS table as TCRdb keeps it, with only in-frame sequences that have V and J called. A part of the clones is gone; compared with another copy, unresolved V genes explain less than half, and the rest is unexplained. The sample table holds roughly 14,000 clones, of which 70% to 80% were seen once. Under 20% of the sample comes from the top ten. Sequenced: formalin-fixed, paraffin-embedded tissue. Receptors were obtained from a female donor with lung cancer.

This chain uses TRBV4-1 with TRBJ2-7; D may correspond to TRBD1 or TRBD2 (5 bases each). V lost 2 bases, J lost 3 bases, and 8 bases lay in between. Germline lookup yields CDR1 MGHRA and CDR2 YSYEKL. The CDR3 runs 13 residues. CDR3 sequence reads: CASSQRDGYEQYF. CDR3 nucleotide sequence: TGCGCCAGCAGCCAAAGGGACGGCTACGAGCAGTACTTC.

The V and J genes are TRBV7-3 and TRBJ2-1; 13 bases align to TRBD2. After removal of 1 base from V and 0 bases from J, the junction contained 6 bases not matched to a gene. The CDR3 spans 19 residues. Per germline, CDR1 SGHTA and CDR2 FQGTGA. DNA of the CDR3: TGTGCCAGCAGCTTAAGAAGGGGGACTAGCGGGGTCTCCTACAATGAGCAGTTCTTC. Its translation is CASSLRRGTSGVSYNEQFF.

The chain uses TRBV5-1 and TRBJ2-3; D unresolved. Trimming left V 4 bases short and J 2 bases short, with 8 bases between. The V gene's germline CDR1 is SGHRS and CDR2 YFSETQ. CDR3 length: 13 residues. The chain's CDR3 is CASSRAPTDTQYF. The DNA of the CDR3 is TGCGCCAGCAGCAGGGCCCCCACAGATACGCAGTATTTT.

The V call is TRBV15, the J call TRBJ2-3; perhaps TRBD2 as D (5 bases). The V end was cut by 6 bases, the J end by 0 bases, with 10 bases between. Germline V lookup: CDR1 LNHNV, CDR2 YYDKDF (reference sequence). The CDR3 runs 14 residues. Here the CDR3 reads CATSPGTSTDTQYF. The CDR3 DNA is TGTGCCACCAGTCCGGGAACTAGCACAGATACGCAGTATTTT. Supplemented by reference TRBV15 and TRBJ2-3, the full variable domain reads DAMVIQNPRYQVTQFGKPVTLSCSQTLNHNVMYWYQQKSSQAPKLLFHYYDKDFNNEADTPDNFQSRRPNTSFCFLDIRSPGLGDTAMYLCATSPGTSTDTQYFGPGTRLTVL.

The chain carries TRBV7-3 and TRBJ2-3; 8 positions match TRBD2. The CDR3 spans 16 residues. V lost 5 bases, J lost 0 bases, and 7 bases stayed unmatched. CDR1 and CDR2 (germline): SGHTA, FQGTGA. The CDR3, as DNA: TGTGCCAGCAGCCCCCAGGGACTAGGGAGCACAGATACGCAGTATTTT. This gives the protein CASSPQGLGSTDTQYF.

The chain uses TRBV30 and TRBJ2-7; D tentatively fits TRBD1 or TRBD2 (5 bases each). The CDR3 has 13 amino acids. Trimming shortened V by 8 bases and J by 1 base, and 15 bases separated the two germline ends. Germline-derived CDR1 and CDR2 are GTSNPN and SVGIG (reference sequence). The CDR3 DNA reads as TGTGCCGGGGGTAGAGGGCGGTCCTACGAGCAGTACTTC. Its translation is CAGGRGRSYEQYF.

CDR3 DNA: TGCAGCTTCGACAGGGGATATGGCTACACCTTC. Translating gives CSFDRGYGYTF. This chain joins TRBV20-1 and TRBJ1-2; TRBD1 matches 8 bases. Germline CDR1 reads DFQATT; CDR2 reads SNEGSKA (reference sequence). This CDR3 has 11 residues.

This sequence joins TRBV6-2 or TRBV6-3 and TRBJ2-5; a weak D match, TRBD2 (7 bases). CDR1 is MNHEY, CDR2 SVGEGT, per germline. The CDR3 contains 17 residues. Trimming took off 0 bases at V and 3 bases at J, with 17 bases between the two ends. In nucleotides, the CDR3 is TGTGCCAGCAGTTACTCCTTCGGTGCGGGGGACAAAGAGACCCAGTACTTC. This gives the protein CASSYSFGAGDKETQYF.

To note about this clone: A junction boundary mismatches the germline segment, possibly from a read error. The chain employs TRBV7-8 and TRBJ2-2, with D uncertain. Per germline, CDR1 SGHVS and CDR2 FQNEAQ. CDR3 length: 17 amino acids. The CDR3 nucleotides are TGTGCCAGCACCTTAAACGAATGGTTGTCTCACACCGGGGAGCTGTTTTTT. As protein: CASTLNEWLSHTGELFF.

This chain uses TRBV9 with TRBJ2-1; perhaps TRBD2 as D (5 bases). Trimming took 0 bases from V and 0 from J, leaving 7 bases between them. The CDR3 extends over 15 amino acids. The V gene's germline CDR1 is SGDLS and CDR2 YYNGEE. CDR3 in amino acids: CASSVVGVSYNEQFF. CDR3 sequence (DNA): TGTGCCAGCAGCGTAGTGGGAGTCTCCTACAATGAGCAGTTCTTC. The full variable domain, rest sourced from reference TRBV9 and TRBJ2-1, is DSGVTQTPKHLITATGQRVTLRCSPRSGDLSVYWYQQSLDQGLQFLIQYYNGEERAKGNILERFSAQQFPDLHSELNLSSLELGDSALYFCASSVVGVSYNEQFFGPGTRLTVL.

This chain connects TRBV19 to TRBJ1-4; D ambiguous. CDR1 LNHDA and CDR2 SQIVND come from the germline V gene (reference sequence). Deletions cut 3 bases from V and 5 bases from J, with 10 bases between. The CDR3 contains 14 residues. The CDR3 nucleotides are TGTGCCAGTAGTATTGGGCAGGTGAATGAAAAACTGTTTTTT. Protein: CASSIGQVNEKLFF.

As concerns this clone: At one boundary the junction diverges from the germline segment, which might be a read error. The chain uses TRBV11-2 and TRBJ2-1; 9 nucleotides align to TRBD2. This CDR3 is 15 amino acids long. Germline values: CDR1 SGHAT, CDR2 FQNNGV. CDR3 in amino acids: CASSSIAGDYNEQFF. CDR3 DNA sequence: TGTGCCAGCAGCTCCATAGCGGGAGACTACAATGAGCAATTCTTC.

The rearrangement joins TRBV27 to TRBJ1-1; D is perhaps TRBD1 (5 bases). Germline V gene sequence: CDR1 MNHEY, CDR2 SMNVEV (reference sequence). V was clipped by 5 bases and J by 5 bases, with 15 bases between them. The CDR3 is 14 amino acids. Here the CDR3 DNA reads TGTGCCAGCAGTCAAAGATGGGGGTGGACTGAAGCTTTCTTT. Translated: CASSQRWGWTEAFF.

The gene calls are TRBV19 and TRBJ2-3, with D maybe TRBD2 (5 bases). Germline values: CDR1 LNHDA, CDR2 SQIVND (reference sequence). This CDR3 has 11 residues. The CDR3 sequence: CATRGTDTQYF. DNA for the CDR3: TGTGCGACGAGGGGCACAGATACGCAGTATTTT.

The chain recombines TRBV6-5 with TRBJ2-7; 8 bases are a match to TRBD2. Trimming removed 7 bases from V and 0 bases from J; junction bases left unmatched: 8. This CDR3 has 15 amino acids. Germline CDR1 and CDR2: MNHEY and SVGAGI. CDR3 in amino acids: CASTPMSGGSYEQYF. The CDR3 nucleotides are TGTGCCAGCACCCCTATGAGCGGGGGCTCCTACGAGCAGTACTTC.

This clone showed up just a few times. V and J are TRBV5-1 and TRBJ2-1, with TRBD2 matching over 10 bases. J lost 0 bases, V lost 1 base, and 4 bases had no gene match. Germline V gene data show CDR1 as SGHRS and CDR2 as YFSETQ. The length of the CDR3 is 17 residues. CDR3 coding DNA: TGCGCCAGCAGCTTGAAGTCTAGCGGGAGCTCCTACAATGAGCAGTTCTTC. It specifies CASSLKSSGSSYNEQFF.

This chain connects TRBV14 to TRBJ2-2; 10 nucleotides agree with TRBD2. V shed 6 bases and J 6 bases; nucleotides not matched to a gene: 4. Germline V gene sequence: CDR1 SGHDN, CDR2 FVKESK. The CDR3 runs 14 residues. CDR3 DNA sequence: TGTGCCAGCAGACTAGCGGGAATTGCCGGGGAGCTGTTTTTT. This gives the protein CASRLAGIAGELFF.

The sample holds a few counts of this clone. This chain joins TRBV9 and TRBJ1-3, with D unresolved. Trimming removed 3 bases from V and 3 bases from J, with 7 bases in between. The V gene's germline CDR1 is SGDLS and CDR2 YYNGEE. This CDR3 is built from 13 residues. In DNA form, the CDR3 reads TGTGCCAGCAGCGCAGAGGGTGGAAACACCATATATTTT. It encodes CASSAEGGNTIYF. The whole variable domain, remainder taken from reference TRBV9 and TRBJ1-3, is DSGVTQTPKHLITATGQRVTLRCSPRSGDLSVYWYQQSLDQGLQFLIQYYNGEERAKGNILERFSAQQFPDLHSELNLSSLELGDSALYFCASSAEGGNTIYFGEGSWLTVV.

This clone was recorded a few times. The chain couples TRBV29-1 to TRBJ1-1; D call uncertain. CDR3 length equals 12 residues. The V gene's germline CDR1 is SQVTM and CDR2 ANQGSEA. Trimming pared 6 bases from V and 1 base from J, leaving 9 bases between. The CDR3 sequence is CSVITPNTEAFF. The CDR3 nucleotides are TGCAGCGTCATCACACCGAACACTGAAGCTTTCTTT.

This clone was counted between two and nine times. The J gene is TRBJ2-1, the V gene TRBV6-6, with unresolved D. The germline V and J ends were trimmed by 0 bases and 14 bases, with 11 bases remaining between them. Germline CDR1 is MNHNY and CDR2 is SVGAGI (reference sequence). The CDR3 contains 12 residues. DNA for the CDR3: TGTGCCAGCAGTTACTCGACGACGTTTGAGTTCTTC. This gives the protein CASSYSTTFEFF.